Shown below are 9 T cell receptor beta chains from a single sample sequenced in a study of STAT5B mutations in CD4+ large granular lymphocyte leukemia. Generated by immunoSEQ multiplex PCR, the TCRdb table keeps only in-frame clones and is missing some. Counted here are roughly 40,000 clones, 84% occurring once; the ten biggest clones make up 0.35%. Sequencing input: CD4+ T cells from blood buffy coats. These receptors were collected from a human donor in good health.

The J gene is TRBJ2-1, the V gene TRBV6-1; D tentatively reads TRBD1 or TRBD2 (5 bases each). The CDR3 length is 14 residues. V was clipped by 3 bases and J by 14 bases, with 20 bases between them. Germline lookup yields CDR1 MNHNS and CDR2 SASEGT. The CDR3 bases are TGTGCCAGCAGTGACCGAATCTTTGAGGGGATAAAGTTCTTC. Its protein product is CASSDRIFEGIKFF.

The gene calls are TRBV18 and TRBJ2-5; D unclear. V shed 0 bases and J shed 2 bases, with 10 bases lying between them. CDR3 length: 15 residues. In germline, CDR1 is KGHSH, CDR2 LQKENI. Written as DNA, the CDR3 is TGTGCCAGCTCACCACCGTTGGCAGTTCAAGAGACCCAGTACTTC. Translation gives CASSPPLAVQETQYF.

The V and J genes are TRBV7-8 and TRBJ2-7; D ambiguous. The germline gives CDR1 SGHVS, CDR2 FQNEAQ. The CDR3 loop spans 12 amino acids. The CDR3 region is CSTSNPRNEQYF. The CDR3, as DNA: TGTAGTACCTCTAACCCCAGGAACGAGCAGTACTTC.

The chain links TRBV6-6 to TRBJ1-5, with TRBD1 identical over 8 bases. The CDR3 runs to 14 residues. Trimming cost V 6 bases and J 7 bases; bases outside gene matches: 8. Germline assignment: CDR1 MNHNY and CDR2 SVGAGI (reference sequence). CDR3 sequence: CASRPTGAGQPQHF. The CDR3 DNA reads TGTGCCAGCAGACCGACAGGGGCCGGGCAGCCCCAGCATTTT.

This chain links TRBV6-5 with TRBJ2-7; D ambiguous. CDR1 MNHEY and CDR2 SVGAGI come from the germline V gene. The length of the CDR3 is 14 residues. Trimming removed 8 bases at V and 2 bases at J, with 16 bases between. The CDR3 region is CASLRSLRTYEQYF. The CDR3 DNA reads as TGTGCCAGCCTGCGGAGCCTTAGGACCTACGAGCAGTACTTC.

The gene calls are TRBV30 and TRBJ2-5; D not certain. V was pared by 0 bases and J by 5 bases, with 4 bases between. CDR3 size: 11 residues. The V gene's germline CDR1 is GTSNPN and CDR2 SVGIG (reference sequence). CDR3: CAWSVLETQYF. The CDR3 DNA reads TGTGCCTGGAGTGTACTGGAGACCCAGTACTTC.

The chain has TRBV6-1 and TRBJ1-5; 8 positions match TRBD1. V lost 1 base to trimming and J lost 6 bases; unmatched junction nucleotides: 2. CDR1 is MNHNS, CDR2 SASEGT, per germline. The CDR3 has 14 residues. The DNA for the CDR3 is TGTGCCAGCAGTGAAGGGCAGGGGGCTCAGCCCCAGCATTTT. Translating gives CASSEGQGAQPQHF.

This clone was seen a handful of times. The chain has TRBV7-6 and TRBJ1-4, with 8 bases fitting TRBD1. The CDR3 is made up of 15 amino acids. V trimming: 5 bases; J trimming: 8 bases; junction bases outside the gene matches: 10. In germline, CDR1 is SGHVS, CDR2 FNYEAQ. The DNA for the CDR3 is TGTGCCAGCAGCCACAGGACAGGGCTAGACGAAAAACTGTTTTTT. It yields the protein CASSHRTGLDEKLFF. The whole variable domain, remainder taken from reference TRBV7-6 and TRBJ1-4, is GAGVSQSPRYKVTKRGQDVALRCDPISGHVSLYWYRQALGQGPEFLTYFNYEAQQDKSGLPNDRFSAERPEGSISTLTIQRTEQRDSAMYRCASSHRTGLDEKLFFGSGTQLSVL.

The chain links TRBV27 to TRBJ2-7, with no clear D. The CDR3 runs to 15 residues. Germline loops: CDR1 MNHEY, CDR2 SMNVEV (reference sequence). V was clipped by 0 bases and J by 3 bases, with 12 bases between them. CDR3 in DNA: TGTGCCAGCAGTTTATCGCCCCGGAGTCACTACGAGCAGTACTTC. Amino acid sequence: CASSLSPRSHYEQYF.